This T cell receptor beta chain appears in the sequencing data of a study of T cell responses to AZD1222 COVID-19 vaccine. Generated by immunoSEQ multiplex PCR, the TCRdb table keeps only in-frame clones and is missing some. This table holds roughly 100,000 clones, about 93% found once. With 4 bases clipped from V and 5 bases from J, the junction kept 1 base outside the gene matches. The CDR3 sequence is 14 residues long. Per germline, CDR1 SNHLY and CDR2 FYNNEI. This sequence originates from an adult in good health. The chain couples TRBV2 to TRBJ1-4, with 10 bases aligning to TRBD1. The sequences come from peripheral blood, collected on day 0 of AZD1222 vaccination. In nucleotides, the CDR3 is TGTGCCAGCAGTGTGGACAGGGGGAATGAAAAACTGTTTTTT. Translated: CASSVDRGNEKLFF.